This T cell receptor beta chain was recovered during a study of cytomegalovirus exposure and HLA in healthy donors. PCR amplification relied on 60 Vbeta primers (plus 13 Jbeta primers). Produced via immunoSEQ multiplex PCR; TCRdb's table is partial and in-frame only. The sample records approximately 170,000 clones, around 70% being singletons. A note on this clone: The target antigen is unknown.

Study conclusions and caveats: Most TCR beta V segments were productive about 90% or about 30% of the time in an earlier analysis. V- and J-gene trimming in TCR beta was tied to a missense DCLRE1C variant by an analysis performed later. The records held CMV serostatus as the only immune exposure information.

V was trimmed by 7 bases and J by 5 bases, leaving 12 bases between them. The CDR3 sequence is 13 residues long. Looked up from germline, CDR1 is MNHEY and CDR2 is SVGAGI. As for the donors, each was a healthy bone marrow donor. V and J are TRBV6-5 and TRBJ1-5; the D is unclear. The sequencing sample was made of PBMCs. This TCR was recovered from a man younger than 35 in good health and CMV-seropositive. The CDR3 loop is CASTTNQDQPQHF. The CDR3, as DNA: TGTGCCAGCACCACCAATCAGGATCAGCCCCAGCATTTT.